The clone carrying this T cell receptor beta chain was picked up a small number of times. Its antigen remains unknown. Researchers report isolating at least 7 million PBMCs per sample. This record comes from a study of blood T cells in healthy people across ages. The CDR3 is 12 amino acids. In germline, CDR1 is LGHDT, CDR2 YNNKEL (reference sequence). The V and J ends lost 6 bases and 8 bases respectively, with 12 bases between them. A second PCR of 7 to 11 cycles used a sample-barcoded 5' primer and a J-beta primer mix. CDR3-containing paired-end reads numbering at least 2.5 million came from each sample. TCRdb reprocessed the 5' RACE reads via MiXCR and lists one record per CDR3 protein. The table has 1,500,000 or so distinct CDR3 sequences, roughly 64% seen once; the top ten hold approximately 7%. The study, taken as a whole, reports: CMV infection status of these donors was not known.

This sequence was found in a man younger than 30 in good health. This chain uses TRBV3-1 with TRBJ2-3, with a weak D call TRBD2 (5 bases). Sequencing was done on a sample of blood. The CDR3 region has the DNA TGTGCCAGCAGAAGTACTAGTGCTACGCAGTATTTT. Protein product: CASRSTSATQYF.